This TCR beta chain was documented in a study of response to subunit inactivated influenza vaccine. Study outcomes and limitations: Authors suggested each seasonal flu vaccination may recruit only limited numbers of new T cells.

CDR3 length equals 14 residues. The ends were cut back, 6 bases at V and 0 bases at J, with 11 bases in the middle. Germline V gene data show CDR1 as MNHNS and CDR2 as SASEGT. Concerning this clonotype: The antigen remains unidentified.

TCRdb passed the RT-PCR reads through MiXCR, listing each CDR3 protein once. Here the sample spans about 480,000 distinct CDR3 sequences, 9.5% to 12% being singletons. The rearrangement links TRBV6-1 to TRBJ1-1; D remains ambiguous. The sequencing here drew on PBMCs from blood, taken roughly 48 days after vaccination. The clonotype was recovered from a man in his fifties or sixties who received an inactivated influenza vaccine. The CDR3 sequence is CASRPTAVNTEAFF. The DNA for the CDR3 is TGTGCCAGCAGACCTACAGCAGTGAACACTGAAGCTTTCTTT.